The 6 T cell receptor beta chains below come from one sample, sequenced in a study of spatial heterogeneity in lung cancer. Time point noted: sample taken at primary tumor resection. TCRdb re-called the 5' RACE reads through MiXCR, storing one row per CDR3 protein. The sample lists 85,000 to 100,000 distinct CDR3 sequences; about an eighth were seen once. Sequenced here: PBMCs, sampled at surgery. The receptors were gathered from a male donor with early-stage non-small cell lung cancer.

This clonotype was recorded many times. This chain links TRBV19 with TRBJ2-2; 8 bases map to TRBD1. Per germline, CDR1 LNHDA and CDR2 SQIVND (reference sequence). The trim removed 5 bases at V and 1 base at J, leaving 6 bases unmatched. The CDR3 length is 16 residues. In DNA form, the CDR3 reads TGTGCCAGTAGTCAACTCGGGACAGGGAACACCGGGGAGCTGTTTTTT. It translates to CASSQLGTGNTGELFF.

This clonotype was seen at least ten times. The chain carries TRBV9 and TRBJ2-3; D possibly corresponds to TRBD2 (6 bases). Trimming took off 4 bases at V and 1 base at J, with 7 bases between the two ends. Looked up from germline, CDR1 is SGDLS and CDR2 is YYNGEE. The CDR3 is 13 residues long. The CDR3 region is CASSQRGTDTQYF. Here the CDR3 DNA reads TGTGCCAGCAGCCAGCGGGGCACAGATACGCAGTATTTT.

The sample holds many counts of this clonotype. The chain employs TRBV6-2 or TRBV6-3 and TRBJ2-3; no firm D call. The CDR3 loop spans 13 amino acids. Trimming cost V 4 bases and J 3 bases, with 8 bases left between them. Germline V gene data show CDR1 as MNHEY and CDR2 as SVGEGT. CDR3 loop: CASSSLGTDTQYF. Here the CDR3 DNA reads TGTGCCAGCAGTTCCCTGGGGACAGATACGCAGTATTTT.

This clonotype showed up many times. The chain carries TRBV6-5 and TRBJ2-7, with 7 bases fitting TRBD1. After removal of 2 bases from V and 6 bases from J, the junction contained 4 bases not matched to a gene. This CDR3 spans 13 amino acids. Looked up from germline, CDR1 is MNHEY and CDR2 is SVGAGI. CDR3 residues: CASSYRQGSEQYF. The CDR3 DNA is TGTGCCAGCAGTTACAGACAGGGTTCCGAGCAGTACTTC.

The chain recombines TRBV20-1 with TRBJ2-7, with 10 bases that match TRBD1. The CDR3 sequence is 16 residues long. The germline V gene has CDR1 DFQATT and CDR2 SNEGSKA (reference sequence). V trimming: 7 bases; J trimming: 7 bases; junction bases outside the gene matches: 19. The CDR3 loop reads CSVSGTPRQGAGEQYF. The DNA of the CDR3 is TGCAGTGTTTCCGGAACCCCGCGACAGGGGGCTGGTGAGCAGTACTTC.

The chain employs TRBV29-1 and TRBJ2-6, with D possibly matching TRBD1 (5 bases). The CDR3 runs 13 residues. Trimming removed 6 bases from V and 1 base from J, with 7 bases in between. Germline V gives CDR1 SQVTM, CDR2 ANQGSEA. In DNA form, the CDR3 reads TGCAGCGTGACAGAGTCTGGGGCCAACGTCCTGACTTTC. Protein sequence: CSVTESGANVLTF.